These T cell receptor beta chains were read from a single sample in a study of T-cell reconstitution after alpha-beta-depleted transplantation in children. TCRdb recomputed calls from the PCR reads with MiXCR, one row per CDR3 protein. This table holds hundreds of thousands of distinct CDR3 sequences, around a sixth found once. The sample consisted of PBMCs from the stem cell graft donor, taken from the stem cell graft. Receptors originate from a human donor who donated a stem cell graft to a child with acute myeloid leukemia. CDR3s include the opening cysteine and the closing phenylalanine or tryptophan. D genes are given only for firm matches. The listing skips clone size in some rows; elsewhere it reads once, few, many or a size class.

.,TRBV7-7,.,TRBJ2-3,CASSLGGTRDTQYF,TGTGCCAGCAGCTTGGGGGGGACAAGAGATACGCAGTATTTT
.,TRBV20-1,many,TRBJ2-3,CSASIKGSSTDTQYF,TGCAGTGCTAGTATAAAAGGGTCTAGCACAGATACGCAGTATTTT
.,TRBV6-1,.,TRBJ1-2,CASSEIFQENYGYTF,TGTGCCAGCAGTGAAATTTTTCAGGAAAACTATGGCTACACCTTC
.,TRBV20-1,many,TRBJ1-1,CSATSEAFF,TGCAGTGCGACCTCGGAAGCTTTCTTT
TRBD1,TRBV12-3/TRBV12-4,many,TRBJ1-5,CASSETGTAVNQPQHF,TGTGCCAGCAGTGAAACCGGGACAGCTGTAAATCAGCCCCAGCATTTT
.,TRBV10-3,many,TRBJ2-3,CAISDNGLAQYF,TGTGCCATCAGTGACAACGGACTTGCGCAGTATTTT
TRBD1,TRBV20-1,.,TRBJ2-1,CSARVRDSGHNEQFF,TGCAGTGCTAGAGTCCGGGACAGTGGGCACAATGAGCAGTTCTTC
.,TRBV5-6,many,TRBJ2-1,CASSTSMKGSSYNEQFF,TGTGCCAGCAGCACGTCGATGAAGGGGAGCTCCTACAATGAGCAGTTCTTC
TRBD1,TRBV25-1,.,TRBJ1-4,CASSEWDRGGEKLFF,TGTGCCAGCAGTGAATGGGACAGGGGAGGTGAAAAACTGTTTTTT
.,TRBV6-6,.,TRBJ1-1,CASTPTVTEAFF,TGTGCCAGCACCCCCACGGTGACTGAAGCTTTCTTT
TRBD1,TRBV20-1,many,TRBJ2-7,CSARYPGTGGYEQYF,TGCAGTGCTCGGTATCCCGGGACAGGGGGCTACGAGCAGTACTTC
.,TRBV4-1,few,TRBJ2-2,CASSQGILRQVKGTGELFF,TGCGCCAGCAGTCAAGGGATCTTGAGGCAGGTGAAGGGCACCGGGGAGCTGTTTTTT
.,TRBV10-3,many,TRBJ1-2,CAISESNRAANYGYTF,TGTGCCATCAGTGAGTCGAACCGGGCCGCTAACTATGGCTACACCTTC
.,TRBV6-1,many,TRBJ2-3,CASSPRGPSTDTQYF,TGTGCCAGCAGTCCCAGGGGCCCTAGCACAGATACGCAGTATTTT
.,TRBV27,.,TRBJ1-1,CASSPGGSGTEAFF,TGTGCCAGCAGTCCCGGGGGTTCGGGGACTGAAGCTTTCTTT
.,TRBV11-2,many,TRBJ2-5,CASSSNRRQETQYF,TGTGCCAGCAGCTCCAACAGGCGACAAGAGACCCAGTACTTC
.,TRBV20-1,many,TRBJ2-7,CSARTSQGPYEQYF,TGCAGTGCTAGGACCAGTCAGGGCCCCTACGAGCAGTACTTC
.,TRBV2,.,TRBJ1-4,CASNGNEKLFF,TGTGCCAGCAACGGGAATGAAAAACTGTTTTTT
TRBD2,TRBV20-1,once,TRBJ2-7,CSAVLAGGRGEQYF,TGCAGTGCCGTTCTAGCGGGGGGGCGAGGCGAGCAGTACTTC
.,TRBV20-1,many,TRBJ1-4,CSGLDGKGPKLFF,TGCAGTGGGCTCGACGGGAAGGGCCCAAAACTGTTTTTT
TRBD1,TRBV19,.,TRBJ1-5,CASTKTGGNQPQHF,TGTGCCAGCACTAAGACAGGGGGCAATCAGCCCCAGCATTTT
TRBD1,TRBV7-2,many,TRBJ1-2,CASSPGQALFGYTF,TGTGCCAGCAGCCCCGGACAGGCCTTATTTGGCTACACCTTC
TRBD1,TRBV20-1,many,TRBJ1-6,CSARDRESSPLHF,TGCAGTGCTAGGGACAGGGAAAGTTCACCCCTCCACTTT
.,TRBV6-5,many,TRBJ2-2,CASSYSHPATGELFF,TGTGCCAGCAGTTACTCCCACCCGGCCACCGGGGAGCTGTTTTTT
.,TRBV20-1,few,TRBJ1-2,CSARAGSAPANYGYTF,TGCAGTGCTAGAGCTGGGTCAGCCCCCGCTAACTATGGCTACACCTTC
.,TRBV15,.,TRBJ1-4,CATSTGEEKLFF,TGTGCCACCAGCACCGGGGAAGAAAAACTGTTTTTT
TRBD1,TRBV29-1,few,TRBJ2-5,CSVEGQGEEETQYF,TGCAGCGTTGAAGGACAGGGAGAAGAGGAGACCCAGTACTTC
TRBD1,TRBV6-1,.,TRBJ2-2,CASSSGTGGSELFF,TGTGCCAGCAGCTCCGGGACAGGGGGTTCGGAGCTGTTTTTT
.,TRBV10-1,many,TRBJ1-4,CASSLQGTDEKLFF,TGCGCCAGCAGTTTACAGGGAACTGATGAAAAACTGTTTTTT
TRBD2,TRBV12-3/TRBV12-4,.,TRBJ2-1,CASSPGTGLAGGYNEQFF,TGTGCCAGCAGTCCAGGCACGGGACTAGCGGGGGGTTACAATGAGCAGTTCTTC
.,TRBV6-2/TRBV6-3,.,TRBJ2-1,CASKGGGYEQFF,TGTGCCAGCAAGGGGGGGGGCTATGAGCAGTTCTTC
TRBD1,TRBV20-1,few,TRBJ1-2,CSALYIQGAPLNYGYTF,TGCAGTGCGCTATATATACAGGGGGCCCCCTTAAATTATGGCTACACCTTC
TRBD1,TRBV20-1,many,TRBJ2-4,CSARSSGQENIQYF,TGCAGTGCTAGATCCTCGGGACAGGAGAACATTCAGTACTTC
.,TRBV9,few,TRBJ1-5,CASSVEAGLDQPQHF,TGTGCCAGCAGCGTAGAGGCAGGACTTGATCAGCCCCAGCATTTT
.,TRBV9,.,TRBJ2-3,CASSERGGF,TGTGCCAGCAGCGAGAGGGGGGGTTTT
.,TRBV7-8,.,TRBJ2-7,CASSLSPKHPPYEQYF,TGTGCCAGCAGCTTATCGCCCAAACACCCACCCTACGAGCAGTACTTC
.,TRBV12-3/TRBV12-4,many,TRBJ2-2,CASSFGGDTGELFF,TGTGCCAGCAGTTTTGGGGGAGACACCGGGGAGCTGTTTTTT
TRBD1,TRBV11-3,.,TRBJ2-7,CASSDGTGGRTYEQYF,TGTGCCAGCAGCGACGGGACAGGGGGCAGGACCTACGAGCAGTACTTC
TRBD2,TRBV7-9,.,TRBJ2-1,CASSQPTSGGTYEQFF,TGTGCCAGCAGTCAGCCTACTAGCGGGGGGACCTATGAGCAGTTCTTC
.,TRBV12-3/TRBV12-4,many,TRBJ2-1,CASSLGGASEQFF,TGTGCCAGCAGTTTAGGGGGGGCGAGTGAGCAGTTCTTC
.,TRBV6-4,.,TRBJ1-2,CASSRGLYYGYTF,TGTGCCAGCTCCCGAGGACTGTACTATGGCTACACCTTC
TRBD1,TRBV7-2,few,TRBJ1-2,CASSSSRTGSGGYTF,TGTGCCAGCAGCTCTAGCCGGACAGGGAGCGGGGGCTACACCTTC
TRBD2,TRBV6-2/TRBV6-3,few,TRBJ2-1,CASRGLRGGEQFF,TGTGCCAGCAGGGGACTCCGGGGGGGTGAGCAGTTCTTC
.,TRBV20-1,many,TRBJ2-7,CSARDKRTPNFYEQYF,TGCAGTGCTAGAGATAAGAGAACGCCTAATTTCTACGAGCAGTACTTC
TRBD1,TRBV20-1,many,TRBJ1-6,CSATLGTGNGSPLHF,TGCAGTGCTACCCTGGGGACAGGGAACGGGTCACCCCTCCACTTT
.,TRBV4-1,once,TRBJ1-1,CASSQERQDGEAFF,TGCGCCAGCAGCCAAGAAAGGCAGGACGGTGAAGCTTTCTTT
.,TRBV7-6,many,TRBJ2-3,CASSLFGPGEASTDTQYF,TGTGCCAGCAGCTTATTCGGGCCGGGGGAGGCTAGCACAGATACGCAGTATTTT
.,TRBV9,few,TRBJ1-1,CASSRRGRGINTEAFF,TGTGCCAGCAGCCGTAGGGGACGGGGCATCAACACTGAAGCTTTCTTT
.,TRBV5-5,many,TRBJ1-1,CASSFRQSNPMNTEAFF,TGTGCCAGCAGCTTTCGACAGTCTAACCCTATGAACACTGAAGCTTTCTTT
TRBD1,TRBV29-1,many,TRBJ2-1,CSVRQGPYNEQFF,TGCAGCGTGCGACAGGGCCCCTACAATGAGCAGTTCTTC
.,TRBV5-1,few,TRBJ1-2,CASSSGTNNGYTF,TGCGCCAGCAGCTCCGGAACGAACAATGGCTACACCTTC